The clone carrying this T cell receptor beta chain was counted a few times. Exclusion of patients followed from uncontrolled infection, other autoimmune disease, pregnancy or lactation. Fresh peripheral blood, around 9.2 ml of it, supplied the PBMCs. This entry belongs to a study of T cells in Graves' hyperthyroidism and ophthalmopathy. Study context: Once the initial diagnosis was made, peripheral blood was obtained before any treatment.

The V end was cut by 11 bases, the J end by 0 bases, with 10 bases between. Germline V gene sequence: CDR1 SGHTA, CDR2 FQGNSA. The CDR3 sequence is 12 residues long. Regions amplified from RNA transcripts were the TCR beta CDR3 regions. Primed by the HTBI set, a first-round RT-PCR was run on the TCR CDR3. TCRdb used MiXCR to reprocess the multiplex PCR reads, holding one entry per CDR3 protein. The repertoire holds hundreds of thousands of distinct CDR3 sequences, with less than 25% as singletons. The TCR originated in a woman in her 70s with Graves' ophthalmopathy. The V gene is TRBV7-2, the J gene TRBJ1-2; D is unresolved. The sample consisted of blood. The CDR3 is CAALVSNYGYTF. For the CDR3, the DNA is TGTGCCGCCCTAGTTTCTAACTATGGCTACACCTTC.